One and the same sample provided the 21 T cell receptor beta chains below, sequenced in a study of tumor and adjacent non-tumor tissue in lung cancer. RNA was extracted from bulk tissue without any cell sorting. TCRbeta libraries were built with three rounds of nested PCR, modified from ARM-PCR. TCRdb re-called the multiplex PCR reads through MiXCR, storing one row per CDR3 protein. The top ten clones hold 15% to 20% of a sample with under 150,000 distinct CDR3 sequences, approximately 64% of them seen once. Sequenced material: lung tumor tissue. Receptor source: a man in his 60s with small cell lung cancer.

As for this clonotype: The germline gene is not matched at one end of the junction; a read error may be the cause. The chain is built from TRBV12-3 or TRBV12-4 and TRBJ2-7; no reliable D call. There are 15 residues in the CDR3. CDR3 nucleotide sequence: TGTGCCAACAGTCCGACATGGATTAGCTCCTACGAGCAGTACTTC. It yields the protein CANSPTWISSYEQYF.

For this clonotype: One end of the junction does not line up with germline, which may come from a read error. The chain carries TRBV6-5 and TRBJ1-6; unclear D gene. The CDR3 has 13 residues. CDR1 and CDR2 from the germline V gene are MNHEY and SVGAGI. For the CDR3, the DNA is TGTACCAGCAGTTACTCGATAAAGTCACCCCTCCACTTT. This sequence encodes CTSSYSIKSPLHF.

Note on this clonotype: This could be a read error, since a much larger clone is one nucleotide away. The chain uses TRBV11-3 and TRBJ2-2; D is unresolved. Germline V lookup: CDR1 SGHNT, CDR2 YENEEA. The CDR3 has 14 residues. CDR3 sequence: CASSRTENIGELFF. The CDR3 DNA follows: TGTGCCAGCTCTCGAACAGAGAACATCGGGGAGCTGTTTTTT.

Of note for this clonotype: A junction end diverges from the germline sequence, so it may reflect a read error. The rearrangement uses TRBV7-3 and TRBJ1-2; D gene unclear. Per the germline V gene, CDR1 is SGHTA and CDR2 is FQGTGA. CDR3 size: 14 residues. CDR3 protein: CASSLTAACAGYTF. In DNA form, the CDR3 reads TGTGCCAGCAGCCTAACCGCGGCATGTGCTGGCTACACCTTC.

A remark on this clonotype: At one end the junction does not follow the germline gene, possibly because of a read error. CDR3 nucleotide sequence: TGTGCCAGCAGCTCGCCAGAGGCAGGGCAGCCCCAGCATTTC. It translates to CASSSPEAGQPQHF. J is TRBJ1-5 and V is TRBV7-9; perhaps TRBD1 as D (5 bases). This CDR3 contains 14 residues. CDR1 and CDR2 from the germline V gene are SEHNR and FQNEAQ (reference sequence).

V is TRBV6-6 and J is TRBJ2-7; D not certain. Germline assignment: CDR1 MNHNY and CDR2 SVGAGI (reference sequence). V was pared by 2 bases and J by 3 bases, with 8 bases between. The length of the CDR3 is 13 residues. CDR3 region: CASSYDPYYEQYV. The DNA for the CDR3 is TGTGCCAGCAGTTACGACCCCTACTACGAGCAGTACGTC.

Turning to this clonotype: Possible read error: a much larger clone is one base away. The gene calls are TRBV20-1 and TRBJ2-7, with 13 bases identical to TRBD2. CDR3 size: 14 residues. Germline-derived CDR1 and CDR2 are DFQATT and SNEGSKA (reference sequence). V shed 7 bases, J shed 2 bases, and the junction held 5 bases outside the gene matches. CDR3 in DNA: TGCAGTGTCTGGGGACTAGCGGGAACCTACGAGCAGTACTTC. This codes for CSVWGLAGTYEQYF.

Concerning this clonotype itself: One base away lies a much larger clone, so this may be a sequencing read error. V is TRBV5-5 and J is TRBJ1-1, with 9 bases aligning to TRBD1. CDR1 and CDR2 (germline): SGHKS, YYEKEE (reference sequence). Trimming cost V 3 bases and J 4 bases; bases outside gene matches: 1. This CDR3 spans 13 amino acids. The DNA for the CDR3 is TGTGCCAGCAGCTGGGACAGGGTCACTGAAGCTTTCTTT. Translating gives CASSWDRVTEAFF.

The rearrangement joins TRBV11-2 to TRBJ2-5; TRBD2 aligns across 14 bases. Per germline, CDR1 SGHAT and CDR2 FQNNGV. Trimming removed 9 bases from V and 4 bases from J; junction bases left unmatched: 10. The CDR3 has 16 residues. The CDR3 DNA sequence: TGTGCCAGGAGCCCAGGACTAGCGGGAGGCAGAGAGACCCAGTACTTC. Protein product: CARSPGLAGGRETQYF.

Details on this clonotype: This may come from a read error, since a much larger clone is one base off. This rearrangement joins TRBV6-5 to TRBJ2-1; tentatively, D is TRBD2 (5 bases). The CDR3 covers 16 residues. Trimming shortened V by 1 base and J by 7 bases, and 17 bases separated the two germline ends. Germline CDR1 MNHEY, CDR2 SVGAGI. The CDR3 reads CASSYWSQEVFNEQFF. CDR3 sequence (DNA): TGTGCCAGCAGTTACTGGAGCCAGGAGGTCTTTAATGAGCAGTTCTTC.

This clonotype occurred a few times. J is TRBJ2-7 and V is TRBV6-2 or TRBV6-3; D possibly corresponds to TRBD2 (5 bases). Germline CDR1 reads MNHEY; CDR2 reads SVGEGT. This CDR3 is 12 amino acids long. Trimming pared 6 bases from V and 7 bases from J, leaving 13 bases between. The CDR3 region is CASSIRGGEQYF. For the CDR3, the DNA is TGTGCCAGCAGCATCCGGGGTGGAGAGCAGTACTTC.

This clonotype was counted only a few times. The chain combines TRBV20-1 with TRBJ2-5; the D is unclear. The length of the CDR3 is 14 residues. Germline V CDR1 and CDR2: DFQATT, SNEGSKA (reference sequence). Trimming cost V 0 bases and J 4 bases, with 12 bases left between them. The CDR3 coding sequence is TGCAGTGCTAGAGATCGGGTGAGGATAGAGACCCAGTACTTC. This encodes CSARDRVRIETQYF.

As regards this clonotype: One end of the junction fails to match germline, which may point to a read error. The chain has TRBV11-2 and TRBJ2-7; D possibly matches TRBD1 or TRBD2 (6 bases each). Germline lookup yields CDR1 SGHAT and CDR2 FQNNGV. The CDR3 has 11 residues. CDR3: CPSVGGYERYF. DNA of the CDR3: TGTCCCAGCGTCGGGGGCTACGAGCGGTACTTC. The full variable domain, rest sourced from reference TRBV11-2 and TRBJ2-7, is EAGVAQSPRYKIIEKRQSVAFWCNPISGHATLYWYQQILGQGPKLLIQFQNNGVVDDSQLPKDRFSAERLKGVDSTLKIQPAKLEDSAVYLCPSVGGYERYFGPGTRLTVT.

With regard to this clonotype: An end of the junction differs from the germline gene, which may be a read error. CDR3 loop: CANSPRRDGELFF. CDR3 sequence (DNA): TGTGCCAACAGCCCGCGACGGGACGGGGAACTGTTTTTT. The gene calls are TRBV11-1 and TRBJ2-2, with D perhaps TRBD1 or TRBD2 (5 bases each). The CDR3 totals 13 residues. Per the germline V gene, CDR1 is SGHAT and CDR2 is FQDESV (reference sequence).

For this clonotype: One end of the junction does not line up with germline, which may come from a read error. The chain has TRBV11-2 and TRBJ2-1; 11 bases match TRBD2. Germline V gene sequence: CDR1 SGHAT, CDR2 FQNNGV. This CDR3 has 17 amino acids. The DNA for the CDR3 is TGTGCCAACAGCTTAGACCAGACTAGCGGGATATACAATGAACAGTTCTTC. Encoded protein: CANSLDQTSGIYNEQFF.

In regard to this clonotype: Since a much larger clone is just one base distant, this may be a read error. V usage is TRBV6-1 and J usage is TRBJ1-2, with TRBD1 matching 10 bases. The CDR3 runs to 15 residues. Germline V lookup: CDR1 MNHNS, CDR2 SASEGT. The CDR3 DNA is TGTGCCAGCAGACCGGGACAGGGGTCTAACTATGGCTACATCTTC. It specifies CASRPGQGSNYGYIF.

Concerning this clonotype: The CDR3 does not end in the conserved phenylalanine or tryptophan, so this is likely a read error. The limits of the CDR3 on the DNA are not certain, so only TCRdb's listed CDR3 is given. The chain has TRBV11-2 and TRBJ2-1; the table's TRBD2 call for D was not verified on the DNA. The CDR3 comprises 13 residues, both ends counted. CDR1 and CDR2 from the germline V gene are SGHAT and FQNNGV. CDR3 residues: CASSLGLVNERFL.

Worth noting for this clonotype: This may be a read error, as it is one base from a much larger clone. This likely comes from a read error, as the CDR3 has no conserved phenylalanine or tryptophan at its end. This chain uses TRBV6-1 with TRBJ2-1; D is ambiguous. The CDR3 runs 14 residues. Trimming removed 8 bases from V and 4 bases from J, with 15 bases in between. Germline-derived CDR1 and CDR2 are MNHNS and SASEGT. CDR3 in DNA: TGTGCCAGCGTCGTGGCTTCGGAATACAATGAGCAGTTCCTC. This codes for CASVVASEYNEQFL.

The V call is TRBV6-5, the J call TRBJ2-7, with 10 bases matching TRBD2. J lost 5 bases, V lost 6 bases, and 4 bases had no gene match. The germline V gene has CDR1 MNHEY and CDR2 SVGAGI. This CDR3 spans 13 amino acids. The CDR3 DNA reads TGTGCCAGCAGCCCTAGCGGGAGCAACGAGCAGTACTTC. The encoded protein is CASSPSGSNEQYF.

In regard to this clonotype: The missing conserved phenylalanine or tryptophan at the end of this CDR3 makes a read error likely. This chain joins TRBV12-3 or TRBV12-4 and TRBJ2-2; D may be TRBD1 (6 bases). The CDR3 has 17 amino acids. Deletions cut 3 bases from V and 6 bases from J, with 20 bases between. The CDR3 coding sequence is TGTGCCAGCAGTTTTGGGGGCAGGGCGAAAGGACCCGGGGAGCTGTTTATT. It codes for CASSFGGRAKGPGELFI.

This clonotype was observed at least ten times. The V and J genes are TRBV20-1 and TRBJ2-7; tentative D call: TRBD1 (6 bases). The CDR3 has 13 amino acids. The germline CDR1 and CDR2 sequences are DFQATT and SNEGSKA (reference sequence). With 3 bases removed from V and 4 bases from J, the gap between germline ends came to 13 bases. The CDR3 DNA reads as TGCAGTGCTAGCACGCCAGGGGTATACGAGCAGTACTTC. Protein sequence: CSASTPGVYEQYF.